This TCR beta chain derives from a study of cytomegalovirus exposure and HLA in healthy donors. Everyone who donated was a healthy bone marrow donor. Comments on this clone: Its antigen is undetermined.

PCR used 60 Vbeta primers and 13 Jbeta primers. Assay used: immunoSEQ multiplex PCR; TCRdb lists only in-frame clones, some missing. The repertoire consists of 150,000 to 250,000 clones, with 79% occurring once and the leading ten covering around 1.4%. Study-wide results and limits: In an earlier analysis, most TCR beta V segments were productive about 90% or about 30% of the time. A later analysis by the authors found several of the most significant clusters apparently linked to common viral pathogens.

The CDR3 sequence is 15 residues long. J gave up 10 bases and V 1 base, and 8 bases lay outside the gene matches. The V gene's germline CDR1 is SGHRS and CDR2 YFSETQ. The receptor was derived from a girl aged 5-17 years in good health and CMV-seropositive. Sequencing input: PBMCs. The chain employs TRBV5-1 and TRBJ2-1, with TRBD2 matching over 10 bases. The CDR3 loop reads CASSLLERGGREQFF. CDR3 bases: TGCGCCAGCAGCTTGTTGGAGCGGGGGGGCCGGGAGCAGTTCTTC.